The clone carrying this TCR beta chain was counted at least ten times. Its target is not known. This record comes from a study of CD8+CD57+ T cells in acquired aplastic anemia. Study conclusions and caveats: Researchers reported that CD8+ Simpson's diversity was not significantly different in patients versus controls. Patients and controls shared 25 to 35 CD8+ CDR3 sequences, highly expressed in patients.

With 5 bases removed from V and 2 bases from J, the gap between germline ends came to 19 bases. This CDR3 has 16 amino acids. Per germline, CDR1 SGHTS and CDR2 YDEGEE. Selection for sequencing was limited to patients who had shown CD8+CD57+ cell expansion by flow cytometry. Severe acquired aplastic anemia was present in every patient. Profiling of TCR beta VDJ combinations and CDR3 sequences used genomic DNA as template. TCRdb reprocessed the reads via MiXCR and lists one record per CDR3 protein. The top ten clones hold 1.3% of a sample with roughly 280,000 distinct CDR3 sequences, around three fifths of them seen once.

The sequenced material came from sorted CD4+, CD8+, or CD8+CD57+ T cells (not recorded which) from PBMCs. The sequence came from a human donor with aplastic anemia. The chain employs TRBV5-8 and TRBJ1-2; D possibly corresponds to TRBD1 (5 bases). As DNA, the CDR3 is TGTGCCAGCAGTCTAGAGGGTCGGGGGAAGAACTATGGCTACACCTTC. It translates to CASSLEGRGKNYGYTF.